This T cell receptor (beta chain) was profiled in a study of PD-1 blockade in classical Hodgkin lymphoma. Repertoires were generated with immunoSEQ multiplex PCR, while TCRdb's copy carries only in-frame clones and drops some. The sample holds 90,000 to 130,000 clones, 80% to 90% seen once. The patients all showed relapse after autologous stem cell transplantation, while their brentuximab vedotin exposure varied. The count of this clone is one. Antigen specificity is unknown. The germline CDR1 and CDR2 sequences are MNHEY and SVGAGI. This CDR3 has 12 residues. Trimming shortened V by 5 bases and J by 4 bases, and 9 bases separated the two germline ends. Notes on the study in general: Newly diagnosed patients had baseline TCR diversity that was reportedly lower than that of healthy donors. It was CD4+ TCR diversity, not CD8+, that rose significantly by C4D1.

The sample in question was peripheral blood mononuclear cells (PBMCs), obtained before the second cycle of nivolumab. The chain employs TRBV6-5 and TRBJ2-7; D is perhaps TRBD1 (6 bases). The receptor comes from a human donor with classical Hodgkin lymphoma. As DNA, the CDR3 is TGTGCCAGCAGTCCACAGGGATACGAGCAGTACTTC. It specifies CASSPQGYEQYF.